This TCR beta chain is drawn from a study of shared clonotypes between healthy human individuals. Libraries were prepared by immunoSEQ multiplex PCR; TCRdb keeps only in-frame clonotypes and omits some of them. This table holds more than 2,000,000 clones, about 92% found once. Between the trimmed V and J ends, which lost 1 base and 8 bases, there was a span of 11 bases. This CDR3 comprises 13 residues. Germline values: CDR1 LGHNT, CDR2 FRNRAP. The rearrangement joins TRBV12-5 to TRBJ1-2; D remains ambiguous. Input material: naive CD4+ T cells from PBMCs. Indicated subset: CD45RA+ positively selected. This TCR derives from a man younger than 30 in good health. Some clones in this sample may be carry-over from other donors' samples. The CDR3 DNA is TGTGCTAGTGGTTTGGGCGGATTCGGGGGCTACACCTTC. It specifies CASGLGGFGGYTF.